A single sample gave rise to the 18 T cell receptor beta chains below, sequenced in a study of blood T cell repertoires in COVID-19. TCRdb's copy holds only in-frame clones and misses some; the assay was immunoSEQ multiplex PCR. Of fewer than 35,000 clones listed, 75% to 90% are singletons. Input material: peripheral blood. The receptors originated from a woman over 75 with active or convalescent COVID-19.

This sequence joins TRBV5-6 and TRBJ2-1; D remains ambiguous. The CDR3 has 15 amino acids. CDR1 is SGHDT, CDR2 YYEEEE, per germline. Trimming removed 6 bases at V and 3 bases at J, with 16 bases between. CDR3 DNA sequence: TGTGCCAGCATTGCCGGAGATGAGCTCTACAATGAGCAGTTCTTC. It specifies CASIAGDELYNEQFF.

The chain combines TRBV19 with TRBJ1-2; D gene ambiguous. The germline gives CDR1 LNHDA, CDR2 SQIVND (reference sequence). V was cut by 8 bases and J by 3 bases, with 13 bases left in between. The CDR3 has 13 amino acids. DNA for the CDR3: TGTGCCAGTGAGGCGGAGCAGCACTATGGCTACACCTTC. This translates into CASEAEQHYGYTF. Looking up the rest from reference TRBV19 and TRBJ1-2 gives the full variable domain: DGGITQSPKYLFRKEGQNVTLSCEQNLNHDAMYWYRQDPGQGLRLIYYSQIVNDFQKGDIAEGYSVSREKKESFPLTVTSAQKNPTAFYLCASEAEQHYGYTFGSGTRLTVV.

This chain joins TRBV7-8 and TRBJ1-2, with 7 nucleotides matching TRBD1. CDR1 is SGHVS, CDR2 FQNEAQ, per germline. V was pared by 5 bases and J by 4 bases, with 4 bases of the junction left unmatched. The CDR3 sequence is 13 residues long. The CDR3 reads CASSRGQVYGYTF. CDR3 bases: TGTGCCAGCAGCCGCGGACAGGTCTATGGCTACACCTTC.

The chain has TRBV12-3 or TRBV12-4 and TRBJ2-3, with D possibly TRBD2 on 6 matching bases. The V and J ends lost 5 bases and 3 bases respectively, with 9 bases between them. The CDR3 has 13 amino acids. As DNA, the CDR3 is TGTGCCAGCAGTCTCCGGGGGACAGATACGCAGTATTTT. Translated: CASSLRGTDTQYF.

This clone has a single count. CDR3 sequence reads: CASSPTTGGGYEKLFF. The CDR3 nucleotides read TGTGCCAGCAGTCCAACCACAGGGGGTGGTTATGAAAAACTGTTTTTT. This sequence joins TRBV28 and TRBJ1-4, with 8 nucleotides matching TRBD1. This CDR3 has 16 residues. Germline loops: CDR1 MDHEN, CDR2 SYDVKM. With V trimmed by 5 bases and J by 6 bases, 11 bases remained unmatched.

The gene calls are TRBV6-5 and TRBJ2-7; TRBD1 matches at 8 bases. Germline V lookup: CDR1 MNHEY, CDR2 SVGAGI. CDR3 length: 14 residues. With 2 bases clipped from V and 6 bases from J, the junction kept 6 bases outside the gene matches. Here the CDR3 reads CASSYLDRASEQYF. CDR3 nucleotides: TGTGCCAGCAGTTACCTGGACAGGGCGTCCGAGCAGTACTTC.

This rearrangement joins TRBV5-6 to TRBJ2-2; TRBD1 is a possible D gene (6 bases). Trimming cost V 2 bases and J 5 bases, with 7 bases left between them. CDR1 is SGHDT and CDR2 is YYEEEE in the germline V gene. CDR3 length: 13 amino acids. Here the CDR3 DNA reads TGTGCCAGCAGCTTAGGGGGAACCGGGGAGCTGTTTTTT. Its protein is CASSLGGTGELFF.

CDR3 loop: CASSLRIGILKETQYF. The CDR3 DNA follows: TGTGCCAGCAGCTTACGGATTGGTATACTAAAGGAGACCCAGTACTTC. The V gene is TRBV7-9, the J gene TRBJ2-5, with D unresolved. CDR3 length equals 16 residues. Germline-derived CDR1 and CDR2 are SEHNR and FQNEAQ (reference sequence). V shed 2 bases and J shed 5 bases, with 18 bases lying between them.

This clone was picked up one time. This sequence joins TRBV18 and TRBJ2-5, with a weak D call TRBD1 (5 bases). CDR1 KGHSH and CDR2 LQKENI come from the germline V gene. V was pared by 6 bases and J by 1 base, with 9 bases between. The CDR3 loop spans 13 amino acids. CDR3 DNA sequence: TGTGCCAGCTCCCCGACAGTCCAAGAGACCCAGTACTTC. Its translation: CASSPTVQETQYF. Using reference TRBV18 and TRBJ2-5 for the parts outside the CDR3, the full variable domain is NAGVMQNPRHLVRRRGQEARLRCSPMKGHSHVYWYRQLPEEGLKFMVYLQKENIIDESGMPKERFSAEFPKEGPSILRIQQVVRGDSAAYFCASSPTVQETQYFGPGTRLLVL.

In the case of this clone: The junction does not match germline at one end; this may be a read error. The CDR3 region has the DNA TGCGCCAGCACCGGGACTGGGTCCTTCAATGAGCAGTTCTTC. Its protein product is CASTGTGSFNEQFF. The chain has TRBV5-1 and TRBJ2-1, with TRBD2 as a possible D gene (6 bases). CDR1 SGHRS and CDR2 YFSETQ come from the germline V gene. The CDR3 runs 14 residues.

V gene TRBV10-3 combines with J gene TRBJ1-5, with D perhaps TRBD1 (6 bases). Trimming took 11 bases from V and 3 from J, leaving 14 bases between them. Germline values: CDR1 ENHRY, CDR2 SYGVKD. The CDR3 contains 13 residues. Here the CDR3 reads CAYSRTDNQPQHF. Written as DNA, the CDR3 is TGTGCCTATAGCCGGACAGACAATCAGCCCCAGCATTTT.

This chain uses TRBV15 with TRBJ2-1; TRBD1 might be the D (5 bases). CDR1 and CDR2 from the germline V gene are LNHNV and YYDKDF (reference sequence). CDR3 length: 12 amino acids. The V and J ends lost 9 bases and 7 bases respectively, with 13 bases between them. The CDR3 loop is CATTRTPNEQFF. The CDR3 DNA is TGTGCCACGACCCGGACACCTAATGAGCAGTTCTTC.

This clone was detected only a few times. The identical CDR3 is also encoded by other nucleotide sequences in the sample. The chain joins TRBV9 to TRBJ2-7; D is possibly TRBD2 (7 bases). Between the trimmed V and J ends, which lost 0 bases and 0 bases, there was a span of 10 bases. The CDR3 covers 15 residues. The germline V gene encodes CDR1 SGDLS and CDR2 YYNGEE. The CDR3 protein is CASSVGRGPSYEQYF. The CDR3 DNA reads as TGTGCCAGCAGCGTAGGGCGGGGGCCCTCCTACGAGCAGTACTTC.

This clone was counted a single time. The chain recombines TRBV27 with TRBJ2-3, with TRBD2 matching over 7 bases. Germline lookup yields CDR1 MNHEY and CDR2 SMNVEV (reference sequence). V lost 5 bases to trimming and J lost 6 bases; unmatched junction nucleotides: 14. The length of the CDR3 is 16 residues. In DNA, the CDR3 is TGTGCCAGCAGTCCCCGGGGGAGGGGCCGTCTGGATACGCAGTATTTT. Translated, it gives CASSPRGRGRLDTQYF.

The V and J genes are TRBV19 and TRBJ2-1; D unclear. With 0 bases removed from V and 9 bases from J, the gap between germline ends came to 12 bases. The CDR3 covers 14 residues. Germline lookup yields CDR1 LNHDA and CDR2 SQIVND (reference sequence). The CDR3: CASSIDKSGAEQFF. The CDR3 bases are TGTGCCAGTAGTATAGACAAATCAGGCGCTGAGCAGTTCTTC.

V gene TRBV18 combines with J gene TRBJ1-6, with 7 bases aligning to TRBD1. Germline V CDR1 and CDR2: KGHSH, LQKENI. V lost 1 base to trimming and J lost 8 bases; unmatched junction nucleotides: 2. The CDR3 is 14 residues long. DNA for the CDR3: TGTGCCAGCTCACCACTTACAGGGGATTCACCCCTCCACTTT. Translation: CASSPLTGDSPLHF.

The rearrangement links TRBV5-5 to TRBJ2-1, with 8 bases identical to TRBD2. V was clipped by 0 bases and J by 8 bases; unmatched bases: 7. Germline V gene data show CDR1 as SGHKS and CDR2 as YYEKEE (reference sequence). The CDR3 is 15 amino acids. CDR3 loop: CASSLVPGGTDEQFF. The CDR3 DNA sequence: TGTGCCAGCAGCTTGGTCCCGGGGGGGACGGATGAGCAGTTCTTC.

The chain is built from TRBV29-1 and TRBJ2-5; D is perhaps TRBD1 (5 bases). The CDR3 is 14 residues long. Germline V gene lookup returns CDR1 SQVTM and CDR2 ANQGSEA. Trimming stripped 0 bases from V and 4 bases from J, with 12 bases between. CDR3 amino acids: CSVEDLRGTETQYF. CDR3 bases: TGCAGCGTTGAAGATCTAAGGGGCACAGAGACCCAGTACTTC.